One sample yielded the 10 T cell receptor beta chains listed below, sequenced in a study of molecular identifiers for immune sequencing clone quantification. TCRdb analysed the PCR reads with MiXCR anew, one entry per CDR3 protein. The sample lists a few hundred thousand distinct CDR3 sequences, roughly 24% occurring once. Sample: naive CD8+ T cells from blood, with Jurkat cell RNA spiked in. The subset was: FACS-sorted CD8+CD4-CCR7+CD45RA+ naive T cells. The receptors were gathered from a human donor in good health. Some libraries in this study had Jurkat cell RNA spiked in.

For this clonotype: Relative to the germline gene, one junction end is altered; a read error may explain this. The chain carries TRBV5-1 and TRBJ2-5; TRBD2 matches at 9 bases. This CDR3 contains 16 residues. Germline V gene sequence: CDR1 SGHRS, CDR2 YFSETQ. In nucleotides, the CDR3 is TGCACCAGCAGCTTGGTGTCGCGGGAGGGCCCCGAGACCCAGTACTTC. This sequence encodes CTSSLVSREGPETQYF. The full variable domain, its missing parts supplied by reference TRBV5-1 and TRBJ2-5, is KAGVTQTPRYLIKTRGQQVTLSCSPISGHRSVSWYQQTPGQGLQFLFEYFSETQRNKGNFPGRFSGRQFSNSRSEMNVSTLELGDSALYLCTSSLVSREGPETQYFGPGTRLLVL.

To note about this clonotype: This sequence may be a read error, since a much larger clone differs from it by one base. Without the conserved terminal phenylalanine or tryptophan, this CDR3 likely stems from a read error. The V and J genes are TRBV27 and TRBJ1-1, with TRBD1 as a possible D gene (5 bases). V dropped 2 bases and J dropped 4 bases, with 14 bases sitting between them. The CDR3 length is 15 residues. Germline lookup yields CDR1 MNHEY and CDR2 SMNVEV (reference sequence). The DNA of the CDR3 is TGTGCCAGCAGTTTACAGCAGGGCCGACTCACTGAAGCTTTCTCT. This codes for CASSLQQGRLTEAFS.

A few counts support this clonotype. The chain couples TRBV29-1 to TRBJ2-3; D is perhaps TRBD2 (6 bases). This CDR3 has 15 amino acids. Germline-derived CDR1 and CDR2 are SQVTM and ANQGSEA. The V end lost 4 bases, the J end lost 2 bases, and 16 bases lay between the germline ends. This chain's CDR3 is CSVAHSGALTDTQYF. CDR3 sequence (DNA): TGCAGCGTTGCCCATAGCGGAGCTCTCACAGATACGCAGTATTTT.

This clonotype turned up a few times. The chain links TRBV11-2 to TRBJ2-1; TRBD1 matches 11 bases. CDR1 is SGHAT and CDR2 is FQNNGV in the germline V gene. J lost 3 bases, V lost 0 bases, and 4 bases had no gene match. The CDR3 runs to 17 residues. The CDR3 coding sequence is TGTGCCAGCAGCTTAGACCTGGGACAGGGGGTCTACAATGAGCAGTTCTTC. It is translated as CASSLDLGQGVYNEQFF.

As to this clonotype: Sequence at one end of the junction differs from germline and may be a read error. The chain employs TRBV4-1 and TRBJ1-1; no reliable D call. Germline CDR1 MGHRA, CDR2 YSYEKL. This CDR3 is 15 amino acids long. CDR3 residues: CASSQVGRENTEVFF. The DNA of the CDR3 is TGCGCCAGCAGCCAAGTCGGCAGAGAGAACACTGAAGTTTTCTTT.

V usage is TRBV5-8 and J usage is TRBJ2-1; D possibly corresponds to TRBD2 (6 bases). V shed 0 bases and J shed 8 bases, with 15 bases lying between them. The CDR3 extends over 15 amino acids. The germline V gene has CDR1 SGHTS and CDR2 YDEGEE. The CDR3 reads CASSLVRGGVDEQFF. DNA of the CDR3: TGTGCCAGCAGCTTGGTGCGCGGAGGGGTCGATGAGCAGTTCTTC.

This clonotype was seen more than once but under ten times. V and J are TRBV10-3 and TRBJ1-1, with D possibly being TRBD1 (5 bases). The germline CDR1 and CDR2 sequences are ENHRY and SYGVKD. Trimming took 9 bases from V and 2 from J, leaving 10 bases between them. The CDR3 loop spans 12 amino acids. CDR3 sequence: CAIGRGNTEAFF. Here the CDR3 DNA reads TGTGCCATTGGTCGGGGCAACACTGAAGCTTTCTTT.

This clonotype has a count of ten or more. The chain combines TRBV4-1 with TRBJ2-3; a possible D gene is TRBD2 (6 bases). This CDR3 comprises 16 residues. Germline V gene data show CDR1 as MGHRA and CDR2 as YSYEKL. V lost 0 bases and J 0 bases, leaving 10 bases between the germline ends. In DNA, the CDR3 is TGCGCCAGCAGCCAAGAGGACGGGAGCAGCACAGATACGCAGTATTTT. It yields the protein CASSQEDGSSTDTQYF.

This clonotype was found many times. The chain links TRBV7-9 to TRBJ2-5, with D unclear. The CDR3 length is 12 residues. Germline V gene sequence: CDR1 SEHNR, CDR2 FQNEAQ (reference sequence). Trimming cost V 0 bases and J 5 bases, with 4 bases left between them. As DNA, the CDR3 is TGTGCCAGCAGCTTAGCTCTCGAGACCCAGTACTTC. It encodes CASSLALETQYF.

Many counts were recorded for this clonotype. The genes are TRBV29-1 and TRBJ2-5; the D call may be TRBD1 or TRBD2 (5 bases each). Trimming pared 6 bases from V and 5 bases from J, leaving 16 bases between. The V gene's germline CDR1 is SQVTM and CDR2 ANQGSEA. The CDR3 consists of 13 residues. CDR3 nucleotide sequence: TGCAGCGTAGTTCCGTACGGGACCGAGACCCAGTACTTC. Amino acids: CSVVPYGTETQYF.